This TCR beta chain was captured in a study of blood T cell repertoires in COVID-19. Across the study: Specimens from acute and convalescent COVID-19 originated in the United States, Italy and Spain.

In the authors' workflow: Estimated nucleated cell counts came from reference gene primer amplification. Generated by immunoSEQ multiplex PCR, the TCRdb table keeps only in-frame clones and is missing some. The V and J calls and the clone size are those of that table, but D and trimming were determined from the DNA. The table includes about 270,000 clones, 86% detected once. The J segment lost 12 bases and the V segment lost 6 bases, leaving 16 bases of the junction unmatched. The V gene's germline CDR1 is MNHNY and CDR2 SVGAGI (reference sequence). The CDR3 runs 14 residues. One Seattle source followed patients from active infection through their disease course.

The rearrangement joins TRBV6-6 to TRBJ2-7; 8 positions match TRBD1. This clonotype originated in an elderly woman with COVID-19, enrolled during active disease. What was sequenced was peripheral blood. CDR3 nucleotide sequence: TGTGCCAGCAGCCGCGCGGGACAGGCCCCCCAGTTGTACGTC. Translation: CASSRAGQAPQLYV.